This record concerns one T cell receptor beta chain sequence. The CDR3 runs 11 residues. From germline, CDR1 is MNHEY and CDR2 SMNVEV (reference sequence). Deletions cut 8 bases from V and 6 bases from J, with 10 bases between. This record belongs to a study of blood T cell repertoires in COVID-19. Those who participated ranged in age from roughly 18 to 90 years and resided in roughly 26 US areas. Assay used: immunoSEQ multiplex PCR; TCRdb lists only in-frame clones, some missing. The table lists over 200,000 clones, about 88% of them singletons. Sequenced: PBMCs or T cells enriched from blood (not recorded which). This sequence was found in a woman younger than 45 who had been exposed to COVID-19. The chain links TRBV27 to TRBJ2-5; D is perhaps TRBD1 (6 bases). The CDR3 protein is CASAQGQTQYF. The DNA for the CDR3 is TGTGCCAGCGCACAGGGTCAGACCCAGTACTTC.